This T cell receptor beta chain stems from a study of spatial heterogeneity in lung cancer. TCRdb re-analysed the 5' RACE reads in MiXCR, keeping a single row per CDR3 protein. The data show more than 80,000 distinct CDR3 sequences, approximately 12% seen once. Time point in this sample: sample taken at primary tumor resection. Germline lookup yields CDR1 LGHDT and CDR2 YNNKEL (reference sequence). Trimming removed 1 base at V and 7 bases at J, with 7 bases between. The CDR3 totals 12 residues. The receptor was derived from a male donor with early-stage non-small cell lung cancer. This specimen was PBMCs, taken at surgery. This chain connects TRBV3-1 to TRBJ1-1; the D is unclear. In DNA, the CDR3 is TGTGCCAGCAGCCAAGCAAGGGATGAAGCTTTCTTT. Protein: CASSQARDEAFF.